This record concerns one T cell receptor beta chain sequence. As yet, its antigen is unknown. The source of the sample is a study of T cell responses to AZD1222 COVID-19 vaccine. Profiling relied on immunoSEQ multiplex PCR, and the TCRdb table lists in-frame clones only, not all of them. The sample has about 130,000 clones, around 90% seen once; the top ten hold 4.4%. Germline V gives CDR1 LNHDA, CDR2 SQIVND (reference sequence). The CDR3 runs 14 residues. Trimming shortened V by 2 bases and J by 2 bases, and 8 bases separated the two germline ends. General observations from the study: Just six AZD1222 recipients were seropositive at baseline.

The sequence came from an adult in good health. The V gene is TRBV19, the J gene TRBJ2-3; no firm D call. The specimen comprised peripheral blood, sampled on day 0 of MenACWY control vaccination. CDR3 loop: CASSINSPTDTQYF. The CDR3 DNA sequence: TGTGCCAGTAGTATAAATAGCCCCACAGATACGCAGTATTTT.